This entry concerns a single T cell receptor (beta chain). As yet, its antigen is unknown. These data come from a study of T-cell memory formation after mild COVID-19. Across the whole study: Most TCR clusters belonged to a single donor. Overall study findings and caveats: Day 37-peaking second-wave clones had unconfirmed SARS-CoV-2 specificity. The study found contracting CD4+ clones mainly in CM and EM and contracting CD8+ clones in EMRA.

The CDR3 is made up of 13 amino acids. V shed 4 bases, J shed 8 bases, and the junction held 6 bases outside the gene matches. Per the germline V gene, CDR1 is SGHRS and CDR2 is YFSETQ. TCR alpha and TCR beta cDNA libraries carrying sample barcodes and UMIs came from 5'RACE with constant-segment primers. TCRdb reanalysed the 5' RACE reads using MiXCR and keeps one entry per CDR3 protein. The sample shows about 110,000 distinct CDR3 sequences, 9.5% to 15% of them seen only once. Sequenced sample: PBMCs or a T cell subset sorted from them (not recorded which). J is TRBJ2-1 and V is TRBV5-1; 7 bases agree with TRBD2. The sequence derives from an adult woman who had mild COVID-19 (a few samples of this study predate the infection). Cell type and time point are not known. In DNA, the CDR3 is TGCGCCAGCAGCGTGGGAGGGGTCGATGAGCAGTTCTTC. This codes for CASSVGGVDEQFF.